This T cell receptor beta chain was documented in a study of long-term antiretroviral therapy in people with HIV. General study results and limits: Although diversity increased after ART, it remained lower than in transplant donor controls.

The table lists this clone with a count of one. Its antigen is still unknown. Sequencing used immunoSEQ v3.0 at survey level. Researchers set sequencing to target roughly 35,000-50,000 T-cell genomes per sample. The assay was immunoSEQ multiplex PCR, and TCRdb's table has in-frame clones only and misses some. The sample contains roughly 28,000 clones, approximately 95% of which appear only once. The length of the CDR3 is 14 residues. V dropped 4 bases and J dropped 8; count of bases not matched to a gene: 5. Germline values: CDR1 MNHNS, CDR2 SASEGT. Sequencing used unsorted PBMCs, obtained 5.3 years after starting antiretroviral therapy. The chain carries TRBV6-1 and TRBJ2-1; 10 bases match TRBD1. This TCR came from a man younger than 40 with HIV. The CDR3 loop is CASSGQGARDEQFF. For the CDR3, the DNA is TGTGCCAGCAGTGGACAGGGGGCTAGGGATGAGCAGTTCTTC.